Below, one TCR beta chain is given with its context. Its matching antigen is unknown. The record originates from a study of cytomegalovirus exposure and HLA in healthy donors. General study results and limits: Later analysis placed DRB1 highest and HLA-C lowest in TCR association rates, which differed by HLA locus. The authors listed approximately 160 TCR beta chains as cytomegalovirus-associated. Earlier analysis found most TCR beta V segments productive about 87% or about 30% of the time.

Donors were ostensibly healthy at sampling, although undocumented immune exposures were probable. The PCR had 60 Vbeta and 13 Jbeta primers. Assay used: immunoSEQ multiplex PCR; TCRdb lists only in-frame clones, some missing. The data show about 130,000 clones, roughly 85% seen once. The origin of this receptor is a boy aged 5-17 years in good health and CMV-seronegative. The material sequenced was PBMCs.

CDR3: CASRNRGGWTEAFF. The CDR3 coding sequence is TGTGCCAGCCGAAACAGGGGTGGTTGGACTGAAGCTTTCTTT. The chain recombines TRBV16 with TRBJ1-1; 7 bases fit TRBD1. Trimming removed 8 bases from V and 5 bases from J; junction bases left unmatched: 11. This CDR3 is 14 amino acids long. CDR1 is KGHSY and CDR2 is FQNENV in the germline V gene. The whole variable domain, filled in from reference TRBV16 and TRBJ1-1, reads GEEVAQTPKHLVRGEGQKAKLYCAPIKGHSYVFWYQQVLKNEFKFLISFQNENVFDETGMPKERFSAKCLPNSPCSLEIQATKLEDSAVYFCASRNRGGWTEAFFGQGTRLTVV.